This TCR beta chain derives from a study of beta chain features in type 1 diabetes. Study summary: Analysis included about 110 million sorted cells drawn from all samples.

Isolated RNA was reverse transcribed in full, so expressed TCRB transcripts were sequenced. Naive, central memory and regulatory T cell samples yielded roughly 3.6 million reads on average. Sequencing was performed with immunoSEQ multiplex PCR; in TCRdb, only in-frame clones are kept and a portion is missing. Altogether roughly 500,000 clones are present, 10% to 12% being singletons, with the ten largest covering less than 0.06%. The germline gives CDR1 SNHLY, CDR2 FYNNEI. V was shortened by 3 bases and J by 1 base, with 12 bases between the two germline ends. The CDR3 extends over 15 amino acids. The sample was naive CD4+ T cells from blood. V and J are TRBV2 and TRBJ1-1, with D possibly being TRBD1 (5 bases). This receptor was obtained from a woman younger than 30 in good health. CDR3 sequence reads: CASSDPGEANTEAFF. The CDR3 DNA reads TGTGCCAGCAGTGACCCGGGGGAGGCGAACACTGAAGCTTTCTTT.